This T cell receptor (beta chain) emerged from a study of identical twins. Whole-study findings and limits: Beta out-of-frame sequences showed weaker excess sharing between twins. The abundant beta clonotypes from cord blood had fewer insertions, and memory repertoires had none of this. One should note that invariant MAIT and iNKT cells could partly confound zero-insertion analyses. The study found that models underestimated out-of-frame TCR alpha sharing in monozygotic twins.

Using its own MiXCR run on the 5' RACE reads, TCRdb lists one record per CDR3 protein. The table shows some 1,600,000 distinct CDR3 sequences, with 25% to 35% occurring only once. The CDR3 length is 15 residues. Germline V gene lookup returns CDR1 MNHEY and CDR2 SVGEGT. This clonotype was found once. What it recognizes is unknown. The junction differs from germline at one of its ends, possibly a read error. Sample: cord blood. V and J are TRBV6-2 or TRBV6-3 and TRBJ2-7; 7 bases are a match to TRBD2. The TCR originated in a newborn girl in good health. CDR3 region: CASSYNRGSSHEQYF. The CDR3 DNA reads as TGTGCCAGCAGTTACAATCGCGGGAGCTCCCACGAGCAGTACTTC.